Listed below are T cell receptor beta chains from one sample, sequenced in a study of early stage breast cancer tumors. Produced via immunoSEQ multiplex PCR; TCRdb's table is partial and in-frame only. This sample has 30,000 to 35,000 clones, with roughly 80% found just once. The sample taken for sequencing was blood. The receptors stem from a person aged 35 to 50 with breast cancer. The CDR3 runs from the conserved cysteine through the conserved F or W. Fields, in order: V gene, CDR3 length, CDR3 protein.

V: TRBV5-4; length: 16; CDR3: CASSLGTSGRNNEQFF
V: TRBV27; length: 15; CDR3: CASSQTGTGIYEQYF
V: TRBV18; length: 15; CDR3: CASSNSGAYQETQYF
V: TRBV28; length: 13; CDR3: CASSSGDRYEQYF
V: TRBV2; length: 17; CDR3: CASSVSPRDRGPVEQYF
V: TRBV7-2; length: 11; CDR3: CASTSFSRLYF
V: TRBV5-6; length: 15; CDR3: CASTTINRGRYGYTF
V: TRBV19; length: 13; CDR3: CASRKGLTDTQYF
V: TRBV23-1; length: 13; CDR3: CASRPRGPQPQHF
V: TRBV18; length: 15; CDR3: CASSPAGLAEETQYF
V: TRBV7-2; length: 15; CDR3: CASSLDGQGVEKLFF
V: TRBV7-3; length: 15; CDR3: CASSPGLGLQETQYF
V: TRBV28; length: 11; CDR3: CASRQEDTQYF
V: TRBV30; length: 12; CDR3: CAWGQVFTEAFF
V: TRBV9; length: 14; CDR3: CASSLLNSGNTIYF
V: TRBV5-1; length: 13; CDR3: CASSLEQNNEQFF
V: TRBV28; length: 14; CDR3: CASSPSGLNQPQHF
V: TRBV10-1; length: 17; CDR3: CARGLRDLGLAGHEQYF
V: TRBV19; length: 14; CDR3: CASSGTVRANEQFF
V: TRBV4-2; length: 16; CDR3: CASSQVGSTSTDTQYF
V: TRBV6-1; length: 14; CDR3: CASQGGSGANVLTF
V: TRBV11-3; length: 15; CDR3: CASKLAGGPDYEQYF
V: TRBV2; length: 13; CDR3: CASCSGSSYEQYF
V: TRBV7-3; length: 14; CDR3: CASSLGSGFDEQFF
V: TRBV7-8; length: 14; CDR3: CASSFRRSYNEQFF
V: TRBV23-1; length: 13; CDR3: CASGTDLNTEAFF
V: TRBV11-2; length: 17; CDR3: CASSHKENRVAGNTIYF
V: TRBV28; length: 13; CDR3: CASRAGVAETQYF
V: TRBV27; length: 17; CDR3: CASNDPRGLAYDYEQYF
V: TRBV7-9; length: 16; CDR3: CASSPRLGASTDTQYF
V: TRBV7-6; length: 13; CDR3: CASSPRLAGEQFF
V: TRBV27; length: 15; CDR3: CATNRLAGVGDTQYF
V: TRBV5-4; length: 12; CDR3: CASSLEGPEQFF
V: TRBV7-2; length: 15; CDR3: CASSLSPGVVYEQYF
V: TRBV5-1; length: 13; CDR3: CASSRLAGNEQFF
V: TRBV25-1; length: 13; CDR3: CASSEVPSDTQYF
V: TRBV28; length: 11; CDR3: CASSLNSEAFF
V: TRBV30; length: 20; CDR3: CAWSVRFGGVGGMVSYEQYF
V: TRBV19; length: 16; CDR3: CASSIGGGFMNTEAFF
V: TRBV19; length: 17; CDR3: CASSTQSIPYRASGYTF
V: TRBV11-3; length: 14; CDR3: CASSPEQGLYEQYF
V: TRBV14; length: 13; CDR3: CASSHSYRSTQYF
V: TRBV18; length: 16; CDR3: CASSPGTGGYTGELFF
V: TRBV6-1; length: 14; CDR3: CASSLLAGYNEQFF
V: TRBV27; length: 15; CDR3: CASSLVTSGYNEQFF
V: TRBV10-3; length: 15; CDR3: CAISATTGGNTEAFF
V: TRBV2; length: 13; CDR3: CASTPGLQNIQYF
V: TRBV30; length: 14; CDR3: CAWSVRGLVGEQYF
V: TRBV6-5; length: 13; CDR3: CASSRRQGSEAFF
V: TRBV13; length: 15; CDR3: CASRPRHESTGELFF